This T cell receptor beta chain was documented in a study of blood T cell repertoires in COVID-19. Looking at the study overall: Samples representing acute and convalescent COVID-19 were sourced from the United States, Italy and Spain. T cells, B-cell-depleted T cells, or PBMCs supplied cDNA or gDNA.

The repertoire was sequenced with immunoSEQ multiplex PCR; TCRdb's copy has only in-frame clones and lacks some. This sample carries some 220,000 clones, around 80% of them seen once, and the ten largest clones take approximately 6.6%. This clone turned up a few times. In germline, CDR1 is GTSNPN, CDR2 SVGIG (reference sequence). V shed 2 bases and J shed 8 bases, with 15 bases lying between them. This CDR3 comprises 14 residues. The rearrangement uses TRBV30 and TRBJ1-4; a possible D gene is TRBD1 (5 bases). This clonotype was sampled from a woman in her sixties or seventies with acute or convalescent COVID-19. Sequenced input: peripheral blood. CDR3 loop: CAWSPKGALEKLFF. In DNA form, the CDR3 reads TGTGCCTGGAGTCCCAAAGGGGCTCTCGAAAAACTGTTTTTT.